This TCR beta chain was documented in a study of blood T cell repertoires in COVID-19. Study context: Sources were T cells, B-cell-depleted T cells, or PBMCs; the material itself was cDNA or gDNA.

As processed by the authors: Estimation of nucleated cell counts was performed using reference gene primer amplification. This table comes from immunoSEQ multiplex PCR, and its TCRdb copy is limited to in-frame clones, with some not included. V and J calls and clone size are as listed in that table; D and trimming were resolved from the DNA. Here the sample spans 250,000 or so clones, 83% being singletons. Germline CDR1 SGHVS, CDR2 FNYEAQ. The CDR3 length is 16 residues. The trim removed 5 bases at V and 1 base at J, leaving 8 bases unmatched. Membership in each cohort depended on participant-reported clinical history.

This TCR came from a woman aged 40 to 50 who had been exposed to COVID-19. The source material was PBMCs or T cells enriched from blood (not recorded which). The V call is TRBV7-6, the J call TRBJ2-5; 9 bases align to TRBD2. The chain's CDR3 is CASSPLAGGAQETQYF. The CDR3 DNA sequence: TGTGCCAGCAGCCCCCTCGCGGGGGGGGCCCAAGAGACCCAGTACTTC.